This T cell receptor beta chain was found in a study of molecular identifiers for immune sequencing clone quantification. The study, taken as a whole, reports: In naive cells, under 1% of molecules belonged to clones above 20 RNA copies, against over 97% in effector cells.

Input for naive CD8 libraries was about 19,000 to 1,100,000 sorted cells; the RNA fraction used was 10%, 30% or 50%. The authors sorted naive CD8 T cells as CD8+CD4-CCR7+CD45RA+. V lost 1 base to trimming and J lost 7 bases; unmatched junction nucleotides: 10. CDR1 and CDR2 from the germline V gene are SGDLS and YYNGEE. The CDR3 runs 16 residues. In regard to this clonotype: Its antigen remains unidentified.

Previously described methods and listed TCR primers were employed for the bulk TCR libraries. One entry per CDR3 protein, called by TCRdb with MiXCR from the PCR reads. The top ten clones hold roughly 0.9% of a sample with 550,000 to 750,000 distinct CDR3 sequences, 20% of them seen once. The chain has TRBV9 and TRBJ2-3; 9 nucleotides align to TRBD1. The receptor was derived from a human donor in good health. Some libraries in this study had Jurkat cell RNA spiked in. Sequencing used naive CD8+ T cells from blood, with Jurkat cell RNA spiked in. Subset specified: FACS-sorted CD8+CD4-CCR7+CD45RA+ naive T cells. In DNA form, the CDR3 reads TGTGCCAGCAGCGTAAGACAGGGGGGGAGCGGTAATACGCAGTATTTT. It yields the protein CASSVRQGGSGNTQYF.